Each of the 16 T cell receptor beta chains below was sequenced from the same sample in a study of blood T cell repertoires in COVID-19 (dated by TCRdb to 2018 to 2021). Library preparation employed the immunoSEQ multiplex PCR assay. This immuneACCESS table, as held by TCRdb, lists in-frame sequences with V and J called but not all clones. Of the missing ones, under half trace to an unresolved V gene in checked studies; the others have no known cause. The sample includes 150,000 to 200,000 clones, with roughly 94% observed a single time. Clones ranked in the top ten supply 0.6% to 0.8% of the sample. Material: peripheral blood. The receptors stem from a man aged 25-45 years with COVID-19, enrolled during active disease.

The V call is TRBV5-1, the J call TRBJ1-2, with a weak D call TRBD1 (5 bases). In germline, CDR1 is SGHRS, CDR2 YFSETQ. The CDR3 is made up of 15 amino acids. Trimming left V 0 bases short and J 5 bases short, with 14 bases between. CDR3 protein: CASSLVGGGGYGYTF. CDR3 sequence (DNA): TGCGCCAGCAGCTTGGTTGGTGGCGGGGGATATGGCTACACCTTC. The entire variable domain, with the rest obtained from reference TRBV5-1 and TRBJ1-2, is as follows: KAGVTQTPRYLIKTRGQQVTLSCSPISGHRSVSWYQQTPGQGLQFLFEYFSETQRNKGNFPGRFSGRQFSNSRSEMNVSTLELGDSALYLCASSLVGGGGYGYTFGSGTRLTVV.

CDR3 in amino acids: CAWSRGQTLIAYEQYF. The CDR3 DNA is TGTGCCTGGAGCCGGGGACAGACACTTATAGCCTACGAGCAGTACTTC. The V and J genes are TRBV30 and TRBJ2-7; 7 nucleotides line up with TRBD1. Germline CDR1 is GTSNPN and CDR2 is SVGIG (reference sequence). This CDR3 contains 16 residues. V shed 3 bases, J shed 2 bases, and the junction held 13 bases outside the gene matches.

The chain couples TRBV10-1 to TRBJ2-4, with D tentatively TRBD2 (5 bases). CDR3 size: 15 residues. CDR1 is WNHNN, CDR2 SYGVQD, per germline (reference sequence). Between the trimmed V and J ends, which lost 2 bases and 4 bases, there was a span of 12 bases. CDR3 sequence: CASSENHGGKNIQYF. The CDR3 nucleotides are TGCGCCAGCAGTGAGAATCATGGCGGGAAAAACATTCAGTACTTC.

This clone was observed a single time. The chain has TRBV28 and TRBJ2-1; no clear D. Trimming took off 4 bases at V and 4 bases at J, with 14 bases between the two ends. CDR1 and CDR2 from the germline V gene are MDHEN and SYDVKM. The CDR3 covers 15 residues. The CDR3 spells CASSWRGRPYNEQFF. The CDR3 DNA sequence: TGTGCCAGCAGTTGGAGAGGTCGGCCATACAATGAGCAGTTCTTC.

This chain links TRBV28 with TRBJ2-7; D unresolved. The CDR3 extends over 12 amino acids. V was trimmed by 2 bases and J by 6 bases, leaving 8 bases between them. Per germline, CDR1 MDHEN and CDR2 SYDVKM. The CDR3 bases are TGTGCCAGCAGTTTAGCCGACTCCGAGCAGTACTTC. Translated, it gives CASSLADSEQYF.

The gene calls are TRBV10-3 and TRBJ1-4; tentatively, D is TRBD1 (6 bases). CDR1 is ENHRY, CDR2 SYGVKD, per germline. V lost 3 bases and J lost 5, with 7 bases in between. CDR3 size: 13 residues. Here the CDR3 reads CAISEDRNEKLFF. CDR3 in DNA: TGTGCCATCAGTGAAGACAGGAATGAAAAACTGTTTTTT.

The chain uses TRBV10-1 and TRBJ1-2, with 7 bases identical to TRBD1. CDR1 is WNHNN and CDR2 is SYGVQD in the germline V gene (reference sequence). The CDR3 has 14 amino acids. V was clipped by 6 bases and J by 7 bases; unmatched bases: 11. CDR3: CASSRDRDEGGYTF. Here the CDR3 DNA reads TGCGCCAGCAGCCGCGACAGGGACGAGGGTGGCTACACCTTC.

V and J are TRBV6-1 and TRBJ1-4; no clear D gene. The CDR3 is 14 amino acids. V was shortened by 2 bases and J by 4 bases, with 8 bases between the two germline ends. CDR1 MNHNS and CDR2 SASEGT come from the germline V gene. CDR3 nucleotide sequence: TGTGCCAGCAGTGAAAGCAATCATAATGAAAAACTGTTTTTT. Translated, it gives CASSESNHNEKLFF.

This chain uses TRBV6-1 with TRBJ1-1; D not resolved. The CDR3 runs 14 residues. Per the germline V gene, CDR1 is MNHNS and CDR2 is SASEGT. The germline V and J ends were trimmed by 1 base and 0 bases, with 6 bases remaining between them. The CDR3: CASSEGQMNTEAFF. The CDR3 region has the DNA TGTGCCAGCAGTGAAGGACAAATGAACACTGAAGCTTTCTTT.

The V gene is TRBV4-1, the J gene TRBJ1-6; possibly TRBD1 for D (6 bases). V lost 0 bases, J lost 9 bases, and 15 bases lay in between. CDR3 length: 16 residues. From germline, CDR1 is MGHRA and CDR2 YSYEKL. The CDR3 bases are TGCGCCAGCAGCCAAGAAAGGAACAGGGATACTTCACCCCTCCACTTT. Its translation: CASSQERNRDTSPLHF.

This chain uses TRBV2 with TRBJ1-1; 11 positions match TRBD1. The CDR3 length is 15 residues. Looked up from germline, CDR1 is SNHLY and CDR2 is FYNNEI. V trimming: 3 bases; J trimming: 6 bases; junction bases outside the gene matches: 6. The CDR3 sequence: CASSDRTGGYAEAFF. DNA of the CDR3: TGTGCCAGCAGTGATCGGACAGGGGGCTATGCTGAAGCTTTCTTT.

The V gene is TRBV12-3 or TRBV12-4, the J gene TRBJ1-2; D perhaps matches TRBD1 (6 bases). CDR3 size: 12 residues. V was shortened by 3 bases and J by 6 bases, with 8 bases between the two germline ends. The CDR3 nucleotides are TGTGCCAGCAGTTTGGACAGAAATGGCTACACCTTC. This translates into CASSLDRNGYTF.

The chain combines TRBV11-3 with TRBJ2-3, with 10 bases matching TRBD1. The trim removed 1 base at V and 4 bases at J, leaving 14 bases unmatched. The V gene's germline CDR1 is SGHNT and CDR2 YENEEA. The length of the CDR3 is 19 residues. CDR3 bases: TGTGCCAGCAGCTTAGCTTTCGCCCCGGGACAGGGGCCCCCAGATACGCAGTATTTT. Protein sequence: CASSLAFAPGQGPPDTQYF.

The chain carries TRBV30 and TRBJ2-6, with D tentatively TRBD1 (6 bases). V was pared by 3 bases and J by 0 bases, with 9 bases between. The CDR3 covers 15 residues. Germline V gives CDR1 GTSNPN, CDR2 SVGIG (reference sequence). The CDR3 DNA is TGTGCCTGGAGCAGGGACAACTCTGGGGCCAACGTCCTGACTTTC. As protein: CAWSRDNSGANVLTF.

The chain carries TRBV5-1 and TRBJ2-5; D ambiguous. The CDR3 has 13 amino acids. The germline gives CDR1 SGHRS, CDR2 YFSETQ. V dropped 0 bases and J dropped 3 bases, with 6 bases sitting between them. Here the CDR3 reads CASSLVQKETQYF. CDR3 in DNA: TGCGCCAGCAGCTTGGTTCAGAAAGAGACCCAGTACTTC.

The genes are TRBV30 and TRBJ1-2; D perhaps matches TRBD1 (5 bases). V lost 0 bases to trimming and J lost 0 bases, with 11 bases between them. This CDR3 is 15 amino acids long. Germline V gene lookup returns CDR1 GTSNPN and CDR2 SVGIG (reference sequence). Here the CDR3 DNA reads TGTGCCTGGAGTGTACTTACAGGAGCTAACTATGGCTACACCTTC. Its protein is CAWSVLTGANYGYTF.